Presented here are 25 T cell receptor beta chains from one specimen sequenced in a study of tumor-infiltrating lymphocytes in primary liver carcinoma. Blood RNA originated from unsorted whole blood, with germline DNA additionally extracted. Researchers generated TCR beta cDNA from roughly 510 ng of total RNA, relying on a constant-region primer. Slightly modified ARM-PCR with three nested multiplex PCR rounds yielded TCR beta libraries. The study ran its first two PCR rounds for roughly 10 cycles each, using TRBV1-TRBV30 forward primers and a C-beta reverse primer. From the multiplex PCR reads, TCRdb called clonotypes with MiXCR, one entry per CDR3 protein. The sample contains around 330,000 distinct CDR3 sequences, around three fifths of which appear only once. The material sequenced was peripheral blood. The receptors were sampled from a man aged 40-49 years with primary liver carcinoma and hepatitis B virus infection.

This clonotype was detected many times. J is TRBJ2-3 and V is TRBV29-1; 8 bases are shared with TRBD1. Germline CDR1 is SQVTM and CDR2 is ANQGSEA. This CDR3 region has 12 residues. V lost 4 bases, J lost 8 bases, and 5 bases stayed unmatched. The CDR3 spells CSVVPQGVTQYF. CDR3 DNA: TGCAGCGTTGTCCCACAGGGGGTTACGCAGTATTTT.

This clonotype came up a few times. The rearrangement joins TRBV30 to TRBJ1-5; possibly TRBD1 for D (6 bases). Trimming took off 0 bases at V and 2 bases at J, with 8 bases between the two ends. Germline V gene lookup returns CDR1 GTSNPN and CDR2 SVGIG (reference sequence). The CDR3 runs to 14 residues. The CDR3 coding sequence is TGTGCCTGGAGTGTATACAGGGGCAATCAGCCCCAGCATTTT. Its translation is CAWSVYRGNQPQHF.

CDR3 loop: CSVAGTGLSNEQFF. CDR3 DNA sequence: TGCAGCGTGGCCGGGACAGGGCTGAGCAATGAGCAGTTCTTC. V is TRBV29-1 and J is TRBJ2-1; 9 bases agree with TRBD1. V lost 6 bases, J lost 6 bases, and 9 bases stayed unmatched. Germline CDR1 SQVTM, CDR2 ANQGSEA. The CDR3 runs 14 residues.

Concerning this clonotype itself: A junction end diverges from the germline sequence, so it may reflect a read error. The rearrangement joins TRBV14 to TRBJ1-1; 7 bases are a match to TRBD1. The CDR3 runs 12 residues. Per the germline V gene, CDR1 is SGHDN and CDR2 is FVKESK. This CDR3 reads CASSRTGTVAFF. CDR3 in DNA: TGTGCCAGCAGCCGGACAGGCACTGTAGCTTTCTTT. Drawing the rest from reference TRBV14 and TRBJ1-1, the complete variable domain is EAGVTQFPSHSVIEKGQTVTLRCDPISGHDNLYWYRRVMGKEIKFLLHFVKESKQDESGMPNNRFLAERTGGTYSTLKVQPAELEDSGVYFCASSRTGTVAFFGQGTRLTVV.

Remarks on this clonotype: Germline is not matched at one junction end, which may reflect a read error. This chain links TRBV6-6 with TRBJ1-2; 9 positions agree with TRBD1. The germline gives CDR1 MNHNY, CDR2 SVGAGI (reference sequence). CDR3 length equals 14 residues. The CDR3 is CVSRGTGWDYGYTF. CDR3 in DNA: TGTGTCAGCAGGGGGACAGGGTGGGACTATGGCTACACCTTC.

V usage is TRBV5-1 and J usage is TRBJ2-3, with TRBD2 identical over 7 bases. V was clipped by 4 bases and J by 0 bases; unmatched bases: 8. The germline gives CDR1 SGHRS, CDR2 YFSETQ. The CDR3 loop spans 16 amino acids. Here the CDR3 reads CASSLGTTTSTDTQYF. CDR3 in DNA: TGCGCCAGCAGCCTTGGGACTACCACTAGCACAGATACGCAGTATTTT. Based on the CDR3 plus reference TRBV5-1 and TRBJ2-3, the full variable domain is KAGVTQTPRYLIKTRGQQVTLSCSPISGHRSVSWYQQTPGQGLQFLFEYFSETQRNKGNFPGRFSGRQFSNSRSEMNVSTLELGDSALYLCASSLGTTTSTDTQYFGPGTRLTVL.

This clonotype occurred many times. CDR3 sequence (DNA): TGCAGCGTTGGACCTAGCGGGAGGGCCGGGACAGATACGCAGTATTTT. As protein: CSVGPSGRAGTDTQYF. The chain recombines TRBV29-1 with TRBJ2-3; 12 nucleotides match TRBD2. The CDR3 runs to 16 residues. The germline V gene has CDR1 SQVTM and CDR2 ANQGSEA. The V and J ends lost 4 bases and 3 bases, in that order; junction bases with no gene match: 8.

In the case of this clonotype: Being one base from a much bigger clone, this may be a read error. This chain connects TRBV4-1 to TRBJ2-3; 10 bases are a match to TRBD2. Germline trimming cut 0 bases from V and 7 bases from J; bases unmatched to any gene: 10. Per germline, CDR1 MGHRA and CDR2 YSYEKL. The CDR3 consists of 17 residues. CDR3 amino acids: CASSQDPSGSSANTQYF. The CDR3 DNA sequence: TGCGCCAGCAGCCAAGACCCTAGCGGGAGTTCTGCAAATACGCAGTATTTT.

With regard to this clonotype: This may come from a read error, since a much larger clone is one base off. This rearrangement joins TRBV4-1 to TRBJ1-2, with 8 nucleotides matching TRBD1. Germline V lookup: CDR1 MGHRA, CDR2 YSYEKL. The CDR3 spans 15 residues. CDR3 bases: TGCGTCAGCAGCACCGGACAGGGCCCCCCGGAGGGCTACACCTTC. The encoded protein is CVSSTGQGPPEGYTF.

This clonotype was recorded only once. A much larger clone differs from this one at a single base, so this may be a read error. This chain connects TRBV6-1 to TRBJ2-6; D unresolved. The CDR3 extends over 16 amino acids. Germline V gene data show CDR1 as MNHNS and CDR2 as SASEGT. The CDR3 DNA is TGTGCCAACAGTCCCCGGACCGGCTCTGGGGCCAACGTCCTGACTTTC. Encoded protein: CANSPRTGSGANVLTF.

This clonotype was counted only a few times. The gene calls are TRBV5-8 and TRBJ2-6, with D perhaps being TRBD1 or TRBD2 (6 bases each). From germline, CDR1 is SGHTS and CDR2 YDEGEE. Trimming cost V 3 bases and J 5 bases, with 12 bases left between them. The CDR3 sequence is 15 residues long. The CDR3 loop reads CASSSNRDWANVLTF. The CDR3 DNA follows: TGTGCCAGCAGCTCCAACAGGGACTGGGCCAACGTCCTGACTTTC.

This clonotype was observed at least ten times. The chain has TRBV6-1 and TRBJ2-1; D is uncertain. V was cut by 4 bases and J by 0 bases, with 7 bases left in between. In germline, CDR1 is MNHNS, CDR2 SASEGT. This CDR3 has 14 amino acids. The CDR3 nucleotides read TGTGCCAGCAGTGCTAGTAGCTCCTACAATGAGCAGTTCTTC. Amino acids: CASSASSSYNEQFF.

This clonotype has just a few counts. A much larger clone lies one base from this, so it may be a read error. The chain recombines TRBV6-1 with TRBJ2-7; D call uncertain. This CDR3 is 12 amino acids long. The germline gives CDR1 MNHNS, CDR2 SASEGT. The CDR3 nucleotides read TGTGACAGCAGAGGCGACGCCTACGAGCAGTACTTC. This encodes CDSRGDAYEQYF.

Remarks on this clonotype: Being one base from a much bigger clone, this may be a read error. This chain connects TRBV6-6 to TRBJ2-5; maybe TRBD2 (5 bases). V lost 11 bases to trimming and J lost 1 base, with 20 bases between them. Per the germline V gene, CDR1 is MNHNY and CDR2 is SVGAGI (reference sequence). The CDR3 consists of 15 residues. CDR3 amino acids: CAGGYAWTAQETQYF. CDR3 nucleotides: TGTGCCGGCGGTTACGCCTGGACTGCCCAAGAGACCCAGTACTTC.

This clonotype was seen just once. The chain recombines TRBV5-6 with TRBJ1-5; D gene ambiguous. Trimming shortened V by 1 base and J by 2 bases, and 10 bases separated the two germline ends. CDR3 length: 15 residues. Germline-derived CDR1 and CDR2 are SGHDT and YYEEEE. CDR3 sequence reads: CASSLPLDGNQPQHF. The CDR3 bases are TGTGCCAGCAGCTTGCCTCTAGACGGCAATCAGCCCCAGCATTTT. Variable domain in full (rest from reference TRBV5-6 and TRBJ1-5): DAGVTQSPTHLIKTRGQQVTLRCSPKSGHDTVSWYQQALGQGPQFIFQYYEEEERQRGNFPDRFSGHQFPNYSSELNVNALLLGDSALYLCASSLPLDGNQPQHFGDGTRLSIL.

The genes are TRBV7-9 and TRBJ2-5; 7 bases are shared with TRBD1. V trimming: 3 bases; J trimming: 3 bases; junction bases outside the gene matches: 10. Germline CDR1 and CDR2: SEHNR and FQNEAQ (reference sequence). The CDR3 has 16 residues. As DNA, the CDR3 is TGTGCCAGCAGCTTCACCCCGGACAGGAGTAAAGAGACCCAGTACTTC. Its protein is CASSFTPDRSKETQYF.

With respect to this clonotype: It may be a read error: a sequence one base away is much more abundant. The rearrangement links TRBV7-8 to TRBJ2-7; D ambiguous. Germline V gene lookup returns CDR1 SGHVS and CDR2 FQNEAQ. V lost 5 bases to trimming and J lost 5 bases, with 13 bases between them. CDR3 length: 13 residues. The CDR3 region is CASSPTDSDEQYF. The CDR3 DNA reads TGTGCCAGCAGCCCGACTGATTCCGACGAGCAGTACTTC.

This clonotype turned up a few times. The chain is built from TRBV6-2 or TRBV6-3 and TRBJ1-5, with D possibly being TRBD1 (5 bases). The V and J ends lost 6 bases and 7 bases respectively, with 22 bases between them. CDR3 length: 16 amino acids. The germline V gene has CDR1 MNHEY and CDR2 SVGEGT. The CDR3 nucleotides read TGTGCCAGCAGGCAGTCCGGCGGGAGGGGAAAACAGCCCCAGCATTTT. This translates into CASRQSGGRGKQPQHF.

There are a few counts of this clonotype. This chain links TRBV7-8 with TRBJ2-7, with 8 nucleotides matching TRBD1. The J segment lost 3 bases and the V segment lost 5 bases, leaving 6 bases of the junction unmatched. CDR1 SGHVS and CDR2 FQNEAQ come from the germline V gene. This CDR3 comprises 14 residues. CDR3 nucleotide sequence: TGTGCCAGCAGCCTCCGACAGGGGATCTACGAGCAGTACTTC. Residues: CASSLRQGIYEQYF.

The sample holds a few counts of this clonotype. The chain employs TRBV28 and TRBJ2-6, with TRBD1 matching over 9 bases. V lost 4 bases and J lost 4; bases outside the gene matches: 17. The germline V gene has CDR1 MDHEN and CDR2 SYDVKM. This CDR3 contains 20 residues. The CDR3 DNA reads TGTGCCAGCAGTTCCAAGACCGGGACAGGGCTGTCGTACGGGGCCAACGTCCTGACTTTC. This encodes CASSSKTGTGLSYGANVLTF.

Points on this clonotype: Lacking the conserved final phenylalanine or tryptophan, this CDR3 likely reflects a read error. This chain uses TRBV6-5 with TRBJ2-7, with D hard to call. The V end was cut by 4 bases, the J end by 5 bases, with 6 bases between. Per the germline V gene, CDR1 is MNHEY and CDR2 is SVGAGI. The CDR3 has 11 residues. The CDR3 DNA reads TGTGCCAGCAGTTCGGGTCACGAGCAGTACTGC. This gives the protein CASSSGHEQYC.

This clonotype was seen a few times. The J gene is TRBJ2-7, the V gene TRBV6-2 or TRBV6-3; 9 bases align to TRBD1. The CDR3 runs 13 residues. Germline V gene sequence: CDR1 MNHEY, CDR2 SVGEGT. V lost 10 bases to trimming and J lost 1 base; unmatched junction nucleotides: 5. The CDR3 bases are TGTGCCATCGACAGGGGGGGTTCCTACGAGCAGTACTTC. Translation gives CAIDRGGSYEQYF.

V and J are TRBV29-1 and TRBJ1-5; possibly TRBD1 for D (6 bases). V was pared by 5 bases and J by 4 bases, with 15 bases between. This CDR3 is built from 14 residues. The germline gives CDR1 SQVTM, CDR2 ANQGSEA. The CDR3 here is CSVSGTRENQPQHF. CDR3 coding DNA: TGCAGCGTTTCAGGGACAAGGGAAAATCAGCCCCAGCATTTT.

This clonotype was picked up one time. A much more abundant neighbour one base away suggests this may be a read error. CDR3 region: CASIPTGGPEKLFF. The CDR3 DNA is TGTGCCAGCATTCCTACCGGGGGCCCGGAAAAACTGTTTTTT. The chain couples TRBV5-5 to TRBJ1-4; weak D call: TRBD1 (6 bases). V was pared by 6 bases and J by 8 bases, with 17 bases between. The CDR3 is made up of 14 amino acids. Germline CDR1 is SGHKS and CDR2 is YYEKEE (reference sequence).

This chain joins TRBV19 and TRBJ1-5; D is perhaps TRBD1 (6 bases). Per the germline V gene, CDR1 is LNHDA and CDR2 is SQIVND (reference sequence). This CDR3 spans 13 amino acids. Trimming removed 6 bases from V and 2 bases from J, with 8 bases in between. The CDR3 sequence is CASRHRGNQPQHF. For the CDR3, the DNA is TGTGCCAGTAGGCACAGGGGCAATCAGCCCCAGCATTTT.